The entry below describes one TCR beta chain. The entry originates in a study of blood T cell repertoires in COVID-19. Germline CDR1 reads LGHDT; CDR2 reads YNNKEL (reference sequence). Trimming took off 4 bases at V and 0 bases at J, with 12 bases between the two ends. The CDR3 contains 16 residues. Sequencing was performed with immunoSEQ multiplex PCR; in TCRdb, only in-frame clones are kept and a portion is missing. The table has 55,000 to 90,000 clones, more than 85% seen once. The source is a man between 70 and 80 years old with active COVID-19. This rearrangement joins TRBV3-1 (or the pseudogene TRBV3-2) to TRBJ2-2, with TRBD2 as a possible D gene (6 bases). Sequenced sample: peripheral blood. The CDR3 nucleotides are TGTGCCAGCAGCCTGCGGACTAACGCGAACACCGGGGAGCTGTTTTTT. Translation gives CASSLRTNANTGELFF.